A single sample gave rise to the 13 T cell receptor beta chains below, sequenced in a study of T cell repertoires in cytomegalovirus infection. From the reads, TCRdb called clonotypes with MiXCR, one entry per CDR3 protein. Here the sample spans fewer than 700,000 distinct CDR3 sequences, around 24% being singletons. Sample: CD8+ T cells from PBMCs. These receptors all stem from a human donor in good health (CMV status not recorded). Some clones in this sample may be carry-over from other donors' samples.

This clonotype was counted at least ten times. V gene TRBV28 combines with J gene TRBJ2-1; D gene uncertain. This CDR3 has 14 residues. CDR1 MDHEN and CDR2 SYDVKM come from the germline V gene. Trimming removed 6 bases from V and 0 bases from J, with 9 bases in between. This CDR3 reads CASSLRSSYNEQFF. The CDR3 nucleotides read TGTGCCAGCAGCTTAAGGAGCTCCTACAATGAGCAGTTCTTC.

This rearrangement joins TRBV7-9 to TRBJ1-2, with unresolved D. In germline, CDR1 is SEHNR, CDR2 FQNEAQ (reference sequence). CDR3 length: 15 residues. V was trimmed by 5 bases and J by 4 bases, leaving 17 bases between them. Here the CDR3 reads CASSPPGRGTYGYTF. The CDR3 nucleotides are TGTGCCAGCAGCCCCCCTGGCCGGGGTACCTATGGCTACACCTTC.

V and J are TRBV7-6 and TRBJ2-3, with D possibly being TRBD1 (6 bases). Germline V gene sequence: CDR1 SGHVS, CDR2 FNYEAQ. Between the trimmed V and J ends, which lost 4 bases and 6 bases, there was a span of 14 bases. The length of the CDR3 is 14 residues. CDR3 DNA: TGTGCCAGCAGCTCCACCTCAGGGGTGGATACGCAGTATTTT. Translated: CASSSTSGVDTQYF. The full variable domain, its missing parts supplied by reference TRBV7-6 and TRBJ2-3, is GAGVSQSPRYKVTKRGQDVALRCDPISGHVSLYWYRQALGQGPEFLTYFNYEAQQDKSGLPNDRFSAERPEGSISTLTIQRTEQRDSAMYRCASSSTSGVDTQYFGPGTRLTVL.

This clonotype appeared many times. The chain has TRBV14 and TRBJ1-1; possibly TRBD1 for D (5 bases). The V and J ends lost 3 bases and 0 bases respectively, with 8 bases between them. Germline V lookup: CDR1 SGHDN, CDR2 FVKESK. This CDR3 spans 14 amino acids. This CDR3 reads CASSHGGVNTEAFF. CDR3 DNA: TGTGCCAGCAGCCATGGGGGGGTGAACACTGAAGCTTTCTTT.

V is TRBV29-1 and J is TRBJ1-1; 10 nucleotides line up with TRBD1. The trim removed 6 bases at V and 1 base at J, leaving 2 bases unmatched. This CDR3 region has 13 residues. Germline CDR1 reads SQVTM; CDR2 reads ANQGSEA. CDR3 in DNA: TGCAGCGTACGACAGGGGGCGAACACTGAAGCTTTCTTT. The encoded protein is CSVRQGANTEAFF.

The chain employs TRBV20-1 and TRBJ2-2; D may be TRBD2 (6 bases). Germline-derived CDR1 and CDR2 are DFQATT and SNEGSKA (reference sequence). The CDR3 covers 13 residues. Deletions cut 3 bases from V and 1 base from J, with 6 bases between. This CDR3 reads CSASSGNTGELFF. As DNA, the CDR3 is TGCAGTGCTAGTAGCGGGAACACCGGGGAGCTGTTTTTT.

Worth noting for this clonotype: A clone one base away is much larger, so this may be a read error. This chain joins TRBV7-6 and TRBJ1-1; TRBD1 might be the D (5 bases). The CDR3 contains 11 residues. The germline CDR1 and CDR2 sequences are SGHVS and FNYEAQ. The DNA of the CDR3 is TGTTCCAGCAGCGATGACAGAGAAGCTTTCTTT. Translating gives CSSSDDREAFF.

This clonotype has only a few counts. The chain couples TRBV6-2 or TRBV6-3 to TRBJ1-5; TRBD1 agrees at 8 bases. The CDR3 extends over 19 amino acids. CDR1 and CDR2 from the germline V gene are MNHEY and SVGEGT. Unmatched junction bases numbered 17, after V lost 5 bases and J lost 2 bases. Here the CDR3 reads CASSKRLGQGELGNQPQHF. The CDR3 DNA follows: TGTGCCAGCAGTAAACGGCTAGGACAGGGTGAATTGGGCAATCAGCCCCAGCATTTT.

The CDR3 sequence: CASSVTTRPEEQYF. The CDR3 nucleotides are TGTGCCAGCAGTGTAACGACACGGCCGGAGGAGCAGTACTTC. This chain connects TRBV27 to TRBJ2-7; D not resolved. Germline CDR1 is MNHEY and CDR2 is SMNVEV (reference sequence). V dropped 5 bases and J dropped 7 bases, with 18 bases sitting between them. The CDR3 totals 14 residues.

This clonotype showed up just a few times. This rearrangement joins TRBV7-3 to TRBJ2-4, with D perhaps matching TRBD1 (5 bases). The CDR3 covers 19 residues. V lost 1 base, J lost 3 bases, and 22 bases lay in between. Germline V gene data show CDR1 as SGHTA and CDR2 as FQGTGA. The CDR3 DNA sequence: TGTGCCAGCAGCTTAATAGGGGTAATCTCCCTTGGTGGCAAAAACATTCAGTACTTC. It is translated as CASSLIGVISLGGKNIQYF.

This clonotype was found many times. J is TRBJ2-7 and V is TRBV7-8, with D possibly matching TRBD2 (6 bases). This CDR3 comprises 16 residues. CDR1 is SGHVS, CDR2 FQNEAQ, per germline. Trimming took 3 bases from V and 4 from J, leaving 19 bases between them. As DNA, the CDR3 is TGTGCCAGCAGCTTCCCCCGTCGGGGGAAGGGGTACGAGCAGTACTTC. Encoded protein: CASSFPRRGKGYEQYF.

This clonotype was found many times. This chain joins TRBV12-3 or TRBV12-4 and TRBJ2-7; perhaps TRBD2 as D (5 bases). V dropped 3 bases and J dropped 1 base, with 10 bases sitting between them. The CDR3 extends over 14 amino acids. CDR3 sequence: CASSFGGVSYEQYF. DNA of the CDR3: TGTGCCAGCAGTTTTGGAGGCGTTTCCTACGAGCAGTACTTC.

This clonotype was counted a few times. V usage is TRBV20-1 and J usage is TRBJ1-2; D perhaps matches TRBD1 (6 bases). Trimming took off 6 bases at V and 3 bases at J, with 14 bases between the two ends. The length of the CDR3 is 13 residues. Germline V gene data show CDR1 as DFQATT and CDR2 as SNEGSKA (reference sequence). CDR3 region: CSASGGLDYGYTF. Here the CDR3 DNA reads TGCAGTGCAAGTGGGGGGCTCGACTATGGCTACACCTTC.